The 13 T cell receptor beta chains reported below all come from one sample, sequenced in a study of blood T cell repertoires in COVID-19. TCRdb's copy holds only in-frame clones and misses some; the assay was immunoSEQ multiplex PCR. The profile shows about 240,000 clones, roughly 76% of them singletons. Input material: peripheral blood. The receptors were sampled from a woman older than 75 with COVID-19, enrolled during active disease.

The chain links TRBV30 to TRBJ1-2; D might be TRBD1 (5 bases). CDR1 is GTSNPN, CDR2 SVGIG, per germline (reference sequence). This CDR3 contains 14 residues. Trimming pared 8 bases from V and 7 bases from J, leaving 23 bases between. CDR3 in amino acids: CALGRGVGLGGYTF. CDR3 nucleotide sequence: TGTGCCCTAGGACGGGGGGTCGGATTGGGTGGCTACACCTTC.

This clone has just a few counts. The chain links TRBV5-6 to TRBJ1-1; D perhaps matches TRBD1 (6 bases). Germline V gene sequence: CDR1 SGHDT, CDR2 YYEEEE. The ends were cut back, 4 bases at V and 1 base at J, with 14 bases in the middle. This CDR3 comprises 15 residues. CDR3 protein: CASSILTGANTEAFF. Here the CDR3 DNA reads TGTGCCAGCAGCATACTGACAGGAGCGAACACTGAAGCTTTCTTT.

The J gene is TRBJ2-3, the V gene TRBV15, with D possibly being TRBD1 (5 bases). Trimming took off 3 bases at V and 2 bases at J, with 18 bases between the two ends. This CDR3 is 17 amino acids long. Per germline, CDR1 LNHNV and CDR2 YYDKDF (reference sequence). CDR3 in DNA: TGTGCCACCAGCAGGCACGCGGTACCAGGGAACACAGATACGCAGTATTTT. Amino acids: CATSRHAVPGNTDTQYF.

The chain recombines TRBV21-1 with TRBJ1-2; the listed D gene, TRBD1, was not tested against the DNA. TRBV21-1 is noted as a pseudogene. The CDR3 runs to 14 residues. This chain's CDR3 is CASSTPGQGYGYTF. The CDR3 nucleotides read TGTGCCAGCAGCACCCCGGGACAGGGTTACGGCTACACCTTC.

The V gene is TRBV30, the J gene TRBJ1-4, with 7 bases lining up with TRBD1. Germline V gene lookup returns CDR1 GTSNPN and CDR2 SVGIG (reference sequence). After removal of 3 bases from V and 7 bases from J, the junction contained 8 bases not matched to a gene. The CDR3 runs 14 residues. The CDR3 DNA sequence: TGTGCCTGGAGAATGGCAGGGGGGAGTGAAAAACTGTTTTTT. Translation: CAWRMAGGSEKLFF.

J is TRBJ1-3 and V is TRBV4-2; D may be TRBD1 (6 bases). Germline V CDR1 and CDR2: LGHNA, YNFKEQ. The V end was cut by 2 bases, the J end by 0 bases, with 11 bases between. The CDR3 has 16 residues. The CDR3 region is CASSQTGSSSGNTIYF. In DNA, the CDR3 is TGTGCCAGCAGCCAAACAGGGAGCAGCTCTGGAAACACCATATATTTT.

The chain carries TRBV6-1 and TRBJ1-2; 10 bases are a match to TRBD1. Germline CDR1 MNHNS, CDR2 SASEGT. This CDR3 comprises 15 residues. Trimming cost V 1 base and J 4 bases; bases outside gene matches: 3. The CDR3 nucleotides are TGTGCCAGCAGTGAAGGGGGACAGGGGATCTATGGCTACACCTTC. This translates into CASSEGGQGIYGYTF.

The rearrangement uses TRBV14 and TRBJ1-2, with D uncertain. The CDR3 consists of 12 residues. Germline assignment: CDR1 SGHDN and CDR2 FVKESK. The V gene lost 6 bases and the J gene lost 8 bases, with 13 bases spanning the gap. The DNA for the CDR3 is TGTGCCAGCAGTTCAGATTGGAGGGGCTACACCTTC. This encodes CASSSDWRGYTF.

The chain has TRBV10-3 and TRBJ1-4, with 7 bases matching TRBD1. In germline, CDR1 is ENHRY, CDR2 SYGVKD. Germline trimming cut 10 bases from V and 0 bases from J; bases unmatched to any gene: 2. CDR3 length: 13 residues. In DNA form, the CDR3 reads TGTGCCACAGGGACAGCAACTAATGAAAAACTGTTTTTT. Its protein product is CATGTATNEKLFF.

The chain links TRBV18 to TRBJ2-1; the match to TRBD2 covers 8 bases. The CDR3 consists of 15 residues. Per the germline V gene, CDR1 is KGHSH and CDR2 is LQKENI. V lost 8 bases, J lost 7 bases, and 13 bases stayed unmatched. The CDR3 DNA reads TGTGCCAGCCAAAAGGCTAGCGGGTTTGGGAATGAGCAGTTCTTC. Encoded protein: CASQKASGFGNEQFF. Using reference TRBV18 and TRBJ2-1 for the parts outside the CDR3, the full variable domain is NAGVMQNPRHLVRRRGQEARLRCSPMKGHSHVYWYRQLPEEGLKFMVYLQKENIIDESGMPKERFSAEFPKEGPSILRIQQVVRGDSAAYFCASQKASGFGNEQFFGPGTRLTVL.

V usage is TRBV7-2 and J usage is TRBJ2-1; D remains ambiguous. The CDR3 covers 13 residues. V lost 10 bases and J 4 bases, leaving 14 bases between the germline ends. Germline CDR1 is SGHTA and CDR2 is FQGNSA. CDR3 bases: TGTGCCACCAAGAGGAGACTTTACAATGAGCAGTTCTTC. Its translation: CATKRRLYNEQFF. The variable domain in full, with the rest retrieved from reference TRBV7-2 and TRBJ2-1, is GAGVSQSPSNKVTEKGKDVELRCDPISGHTALYWYRQSLGQGLEFLIYFQGNSAPDKSGLPSDRFSAERTGGSVSTLTIQRTQQEDSAVYLCATKRRLYNEQFFGPGTRLTVL.

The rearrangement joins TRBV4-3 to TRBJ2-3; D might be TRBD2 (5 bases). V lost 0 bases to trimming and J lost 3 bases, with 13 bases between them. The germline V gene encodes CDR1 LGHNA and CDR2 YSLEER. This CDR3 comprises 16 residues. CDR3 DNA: TGCGCCAGCAGCCAAGATGACGCGAGAGGGACAGATACGCAGTATTTT. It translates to CASSQDDARGTDTQYF.

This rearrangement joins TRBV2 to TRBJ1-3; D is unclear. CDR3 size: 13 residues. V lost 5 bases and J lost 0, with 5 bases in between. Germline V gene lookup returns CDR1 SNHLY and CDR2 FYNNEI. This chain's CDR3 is CASSQDSGNTIYF. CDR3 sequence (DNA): TGTGCCAGCAGTCAGGACTCTGGAAACACCATATATTTT.